These 18 T cell receptor beta chains were sequenced from one sample in a study of T cells in Graves' hyperthyroidism and ophthalmopathy. Regions amplified from RNA transcripts were the TCR beta CDR3 regions. Using the HTBI primer set, a first-round RT-PCR was run on the TCR CDR3. Each CDR3 protein is one row after TCRdb ran MiXCR on the multiplex PCR reads. This sample carries 500,000 to 750,000 distinct CDR3 sequences, 15% to 18% of them seen once, and the ten largest clones take around 7.8%. The specimen sequenced was blood. These receptor sequences come from a woman in her 30s with Graves' hyperthyroidism.

DNA for the CDR3: TGTGCCAGCAGTGAGTACGGGGACCAATATGGCTACACCTTC. Its translation: CASSEYGDQYGYTF. This chain uses TRBV2 with TRBJ1-2; D possibly corresponds to TRBD1 (5 bases). The CDR3 loop spans 14 amino acids. The germline V gene has CDR1 SNHLY and CDR2 FYNNEI. V lost 3 bases to trimming and J lost 5 bases, with 13 bases between them. The full variable domain, its missing parts supplied by reference TRBV2 and TRBJ1-2, is EPEVTQTPSHQVTQMGQEVILRCVPISNHLYFYWYRQILGQKVEFLVSFYNNEISEKSEIFDDQFSVERPDGSNFTLKIRSTKLEDSAMYFCASSEYGDQYGYTFGSGTRLTVV.

The rearrangement uses TRBV20-1 and TRBJ2-1, with D hard to call. CDR3 size: 15 residues. Trimming took off 1 base at V and 5 bases at J, with 15 bases between the two ends. CDR1 DFQATT and CDR2 SNEGSKA come from the germline V gene (reference sequence). The CDR3 bases are TGCAGTGCTAGAGTTTTTGGGAAGAACGACAATGAGCAGTTCTTC. Translated: CSARVFGKNDNEQFF.

This clonotype was detected many times. This chain joins TRBV2 and TRBJ2-3; D gene uncertain. The V end was cut by 8 bases, the J end by 2 bases, with 14 bases between. The CDR3 length is 14 residues. Germline-derived CDR1 and CDR2 are SNHLY and FYNNEI. For the CDR3, the DNA is TGTGCCAGCTCGCGGCGGCCGGCCACAGATACGCAGTATTTT. It is translated as CASSRRPATDTQYF.

Only a few counts were recorded for this clonotype. Possible read error: a much larger clone is one base away. The V and J genes are TRBV7-2 and TRBJ2-7; possibly TRBD2 for D (6 bases). This CDR3 region has 15 residues. Germline values: CDR1 SGHTA, CDR2 FQGNSA. CDR3 region: CAGSPIAVRTYEQYF. The CDR3 bases are TGTGCCGGCAGCCCCATAGCGGTACGAACCTACGAGCAGTACTTC.

The genes are TRBV28 and TRBJ2-1, with D maybe TRBD2 (7 bases). Germline assignment: CDR1 MDHEN and CDR2 SYDVKM. CDR3 length equals 15 residues. Trimming removed 3 bases at V and 9 bases at J, with 18 bases between. CDR3 sequence: CASSFGRGRAVEQFF. In DNA form, the CDR3 reads TGTGCCAGCAGTTTTGGTAGGGGGAGGGCCGTTGAGCAGTTCTTC.

J is TRBJ1-4 and V is TRBV19; the D is unclear. The V and J ends lost 5 bases and 2 bases respectively, with 21 bases between them. Germline lookup yields CDR1 LNHDA and CDR2 SQIVND (reference sequence). The CDR3 loop spans 18 amino acids. The chain's CDR3 is CASSEPGWDYRTNEKLFF. The CDR3 DNA sequence: TGTGCCAGTAGTGAGCCAGGATGGGATTATCGGACTAATGAAAAACTGTTTTTT.

Many counts were recorded for this clonotype. This rearrangement joins TRBV20-1 to TRBJ2-7; 8 bases align to TRBD2. Germline V gene lookup returns CDR1 DFQATT and CDR2 SNEGSKA (reference sequence). V shed 7 bases, J shed 3 bases, and the junction held 8 bases outside the gene matches. The CDR3 length is 13 residues. CDR3 nucleotide sequence: TGCAGTGTTCCAGCGGGAGATATCTACGAGCAGTACTTC. Translating it yields CSVPAGDIYEQYF.

This clonotype was detected many times. The gene calls are TRBV28 and TRBJ2-1, with 7 bases identical to TRBD2. Unmatched junction bases numbered 6, after V lost 6 bases and J lost 7 bases. This CDR3 spans 13 amino acids. Per the germline V gene, CDR1 is MDHEN and CDR2 is SYDVKM. CDR3 nucleotides: TGTGCCAGCAGCGAAGGGAGGGGTAATGAGCAGTTCTTC. Its protein is CASSEGRGNEQFF.

This chain joins TRBV29-1 and TRBJ2-3; D call uncertain. This CDR3 has 13 residues. In germline, CDR1 is SQVTM, CDR2 ANQGSEA. V lost 6 bases to trimming and J lost 0 bases, with 10 bases between them. The CDR3 reads CSVLRRSTDTQYF. CDR3 bases: TGCAGCGTGCTCAGGAGAAGCACAGATACGCAGTATTTT.

This clonotype has a count of ten or more. The V call is TRBV11-2, the J call TRBJ2-1; 13 nucleotides align to TRBD2. The junction had 5 bases not matched to a gene; V was cut back by 1 base and J by 8 bases. The CDR3 loop spans 16 amino acids. Germline V gene sequence: CDR1 SGHAT, CDR2 FQNNGV. This chain's CDR3 is CASSLGTSGRVDEQFF. DNA of the CDR3: TGTGCCAGCAGCTTAGGGACTAGCGGGAGAGTGGATGAGCAGTTCTTC.

This clonotype was seen a handful of times. V gene TRBV19 combines with J gene TRBJ2-3; D gene unclear. Per germline, CDR1 LNHDA and CDR2 SQIVND (reference sequence). This CDR3 has 12 amino acids. V was shortened by 4 bases and J by 6 bases, with 8 bases between the two germline ends. CDR3 in amino acids: CASSTMGDTQYF. CDR3 nucleotides: TGTGCCAGTAGTACGATGGGGGATACGCAGTATTTT. Complete variable domain (other parts from reference TRBV19 and TRBJ2-3): DGGITQSPKYLFRKEGQNVTLSCEQNLNHDAMYWYRQDPGQGLRLIYYSQIVNDFQKGDIAEGYSVSREKKESFPLTVTSAQKNPTAFYLCASSTMGDTQYFGPGTRLTVL.

The V and J genes are TRBV7-9 and TRBJ1-2, with TRBD1 matching over 7 bases. This CDR3 has 16 residues. The V segment lost 1 base and the J segment 8 bases; nucleotides outside the gene matches: 13. Germline CDR1 and CDR2: SEHNR and FQNEAQ (reference sequence). CDR3 amino acids: CASSLGVDRVSEGYTF. The CDR3 nucleotides read TGTGCCAGCAGCTTAGGAGTAGACAGGGTATCGGAAGGCTACACCTTC. Variable domain in full (rest from reference TRBV7-9 and TRBJ1-2): DTGVSQNPRHKITKRGQNVTFRCDPISEHNRLYWYRQTLGQGPEFLTYFQNEAQLEKSRLLSDRFSAERPKGSFSTLEIQRTEQGDSAMYLCASSLGVDRVSEGYTFGSGTRLTVV.

The chain recombines TRBV6-5 with TRBJ2-5, with 12 bases aligning to TRBD2. The CDR3 runs 17 residues. Trimming took 1 base from V and 5 from J; bases not matched to a gene: 8. Germline V CDR1 and CDR2: MNHEY, SVGAGI. The CDR3 spells CASSYLDLAGGQETQYF. The CDR3 DNA reads TGTGCCAGCAGTTACTTAGATCTAGCGGGAGGGCAGGAGACCCAGTACTTC.

This clonotype was observed many times. The chain couples TRBV30 to TRBJ2-1, with D perhaps matching TRBD1 (6 bases). CDR3 size: 14 residues. Germline V lookup: CDR1 GTSNPN, CDR2 SVGIG (reference sequence). Trimming shortened V by 0 bases and J by 7 bases, and 13 bases separated the two germline ends. The CDR3 sequence is CAWSVPTGRNEQFF. The CDR3, as DNA: TGTGCCTGGAGTGTACCAACAGGGCGTAATGAGCAGTTCTTC. The variable domain in full, completed from reference TRBV30 and TRBJ2-1, reads SQTIHQWPATLVQPVGSPLSLECTVEGTSNPNLYWYRQAAGRGLQLLFYSVGIGQISSEVPQNLSASRPQDRQFILSSKKLLLSDSGFYLCAWSVPTGRNEQFFGPGTRLTVL.

In this sample, this clonotype turned up many times. The chain couples TRBV7-8 to TRBJ2-2; 16 nucleotides agree with TRBD2. Germline CDR1 SGHVS, CDR2 FQNEAQ. The CDR3 is made up of 18 amino acids. J was trimmed by 6 bases and V by 1 base; bases with no gene match: 5. CDR3 nucleotides: TGTGCCAGCAGCTTAGAGGGACTAGCGGGAGGGCCACCCGGGGAGCTGTTTTTT. Translating it yields CASSLEGLAGGPPGELFF.

This clonotype was counted only a few times. This rearrangement joins TRBV12-3 or TRBV12-4 to TRBJ2-7; D uncertain. The CDR3 totals 13 residues. Trimming removed 4 bases from V and 6 bases from J, with 13 bases in between. The CDR3, as DNA: TGTGCCAGCAGTTCTCCTTTCCGGTCCGAGCAGTACTTC. Its protein is CASSSPFRSEQYF.

A few counts support this clonotype. The rearrangement links TRBV13 to TRBJ2-2; D is ambiguous. The CDR3 length is 15 residues. Germline V gene data show CDR1 as PRHDT and CDR2 as FYEKMQ (reference sequence). V lost 2 bases, J lost 0 bases, and 7 bases lay in between. CDR3 DNA: TGTGCCAGCAGCTTATTAGGGACGAACACCGGGGAGCTGTTTTTT. It yields the protein CASSLLGTNTGELFF.

In its sample, this clonotype was seen many times. V and J are TRBV20-1 and TRBJ1-2, with 11 bases aligning to TRBD1. Germline V CDR1 and CDR2: DFQATT, SNEGSKA (reference sequence). V shed 4 bases and J 8 bases; nucleotides not matched to a gene: 6. The CDR3 is 13 residues long. The CDR3 here is CSATDRGPGGYTF. The CDR3 DNA reads TGCAGTGCTACGGACAGGGGGCCAGGGGGCTACACCTTC.